These 17 T cell receptor beta chains originate from one sample sequenced in a study of cytomegalovirus exposure and HLA in healthy donors. A multiplex PCR was run with 60 Vbeta primers and 13 Jbeta primers. Method: immunoSEQ multiplex PCR; TCRdb's copy keeps in-frame clones and lacks some. The table shows nearly 110,000 clones, with roughly 82% occurring only once. Source material: PBMCs. The receptors originated from a man aged 25-40 years in good health and CMV-seropositive.

The J gene is TRBJ1-1, the V gene TRBV30; D gene uncertain. V lost 3 bases, J lost 3 bases, and 8 bases lay in between. Germline V gene lookup returns CDR1 GTSNPN and CDR2 SVGIG (reference sequence). The CDR3 spans 12 residues. The CDR3 nucleotides read TGTGCCTGGAGCCAGGACTACACTGAAGCTTTCTTT. It encodes CAWSQDYTEAFF.

This chain uses TRBV9 with TRBJ2-2, with D tentatively TRBD1 (5 bases). CDR1 and CDR2 (germline): SGDLS, YYNGEE. V dropped 3 bases and J dropped 2 bases, with 11 bases sitting between them. This CDR3 spans 15 amino acids. The CDR3 loop reads CASSGLRTNTGELFF. The CDR3 bases are TGTGCCAGCAGCGGCTTAAGGACAAACACCGGGGAGCTGTTTTTT.

V gene TRBV7-8 combines with J gene TRBJ2-7; 8 bases line up with TRBD1. The CDR3 runs to 16 residues. Germline lookup yields CDR1 SGHVS and CDR2 FQNEAQ. V lost 5 bases to trimming and J lost 1 base; unmatched junction nucleotides: 10. The CDR3 protein is CASSPRTGKFSYEQYF. The CDR3 coding sequence is TGTGCCAGCAGCCCCCGGACAGGGAAGTTTTCCTACGAGCAGTACTTC.

This chain's CDR3 is CASSPREGAEAFF. In nucleotides, the CDR3 is TGTGCCAGCAGCCCCCGTGAGGGGGCCGAAGCTTTCTTT. V gene TRBV9 combines with J gene TRBJ1-1; TRBD1 agrees at 7 bases. V dropped 4 bases and J dropped 8; count of bases not matched to a gene: 8. Per germline, CDR1 SGDLS and CDR2 YYNGEE. CDR3 length: 13 amino acids. The full variable domain, completed using reference TRBV9 and TRBJ1-1, is DSGVTQTPKHLITATGQRVTLRCSPRSGDLSVYWYQQSLDQGLQFLIQYYNGEERAKGNILERFSAQQFPDLHSELNLSSLELGDSALYFCASSPREGAEAFFGQGTRLTVV.

The chain combines TRBV10-3 with TRBJ2-7, with 9 bases that match TRBD1. V lost 2 bases to trimming and J lost 4 bases; unmatched junction nucleotides: 9. The CDR3 length is 16 residues. The germline CDR1 and CDR2 sequences are ENHRY and SYGVKD. The CDR3 spells CAISESGTGITYEQYF. The CDR3 DNA is TGTGCCATCAGTGAGAGCGGGACAGGGATTACGTACGAGCAGTACTTC.

V usage is TRBV6-4 and J usage is TRBJ2-3; a weak D match, TRBD2 (6 bases). CDR1 and CDR2 (germline): MRHNA, SNTAGT. V lost 4 bases and J 0 bases, leaving 8 bases between the germline ends. CDR3 length: 14 residues. The CDR3 here is CASSVGLSTDTQYF. CDR3 DNA: TGTGCCAGCAGTGTAGGACTAAGCACAGATACGCAGTATTTT.

This chain joins TRBV9 and TRBJ1-3; the match to TRBD1 covers 9 bases. V lost 3 bases to trimming and J lost 2 bases; unmatched junction nucleotides: 6. This CDR3 contains 16 residues. In germline, CDR1 is SGDLS, CDR2 YYNGEE. The CDR3 nucleotides are TGTGCCAGCAGCGCCCCGGGACAGGGAACTGGAAACACCATATATTTT. It codes for CASSAPGQGTGNTIYF.

For this clone: The germline gene is not matched at one end of the junction; a read error may be the cause. The chain uses TRBV7-9 and TRBJ2-1; tentatively, D is TRBD1 (6 bases). The V gene's germline CDR1 is SEHNR and CDR2 FQNEAQ (reference sequence). CDR3 length equals 14 residues. DNA for the CDR3: TGTTCCAGCAGCTTCAATTCACAGGGTAATGAGCAGTTCTTC. This codes for CSSSFNSQGNEQFF.

This clone has just one count. The gene calls are TRBV5-6 and TRBJ1-1; possibly TRBD1 for D (5 bases). The CDR3 spans 15 residues. The germline CDR1 and CDR2 sequences are SGHDT and YYEEEE. V shed 4 bases and J shed 5 bases, with 18 bases lying between them. As DNA, the CDR3 is TGTGCCAGCAGCCCGAGTCAAGGGGCGTATACTGAAGCTTTCTTT. It codes for CASSPSQGAYTEAFF.

V usage is TRBV30 and J usage is TRBJ1-2; the D is unclear. CDR3 length equals 10 residues. Trimming stripped 6 bases from V and 8 bases from J, with 10 bases between. The germline gives CDR1 GTSNPN, CDR2 SVGIG (reference sequence). CDR3: CACWENGYTF. The CDR3 DNA reads as TGTGCCTGTTGGGAGAACGGCTACACCTTC.

The chain carries TRBV21-1 and TRBJ1-4; the D call of TRBD1 is as the table states it, not checked on the DNA. TRBV21-1 is noted as a pseudogene. The CDR3 extends over 19 amino acids. Here the CDR3 reads CAKSTPSGTGFPTNEKLFF. The CDR3 nucleotides read TGTGCCAAGTCCACACCTTCCGGGACAGGGTTTCCAACTAATGAAAAACTGTTTTTT.

The rearrangement joins TRBV15 to TRBJ2-1; weak D call: TRBD1 (5 bases). Germline loops: CDR1 LNHNV, CDR2 YYDKDF (reference sequence). There are 14 residues in the CDR3. Trimming took 5 bases from V and 4 from J, leaving 12 bases between them. The CDR3 DNA reads as TGTGCCACCAGCTCCGGACAAGATTACAATGAGCAGTTCTTC. Translating gives CATSSGQDYNEQFF.

V is TRBV4-1 and J is TRBJ2-7, with D tentatively TRBD2 (5 bases). The CDR3 sequence is 15 residues long. CDR1 is MGHRA and CDR2 is YSYEKL in the germline V gene. V shed 4 bases and J shed 2 bases, with 15 bases lying between them. CDR3 nucleotide sequence: TGCGCCAGCAGCCCCTACGAGCGGAGGACCTACGAGCAGTACTTC. Residues: CASSPYERRTYEQYF.

This chain uses TRBV4-1 with TRBJ1-6; maybe TRBD1 (5 bases). From germline, CDR1 is MGHRA and CDR2 YSYEKL. V was trimmed by 0 bases and J by 8 bases, leaving 5 bases between them. The CDR3 runs to 13 residues. CDR3 bases: TGCGCCAGCAGCCAAGACAGGGATTCACCCCTCCACTTT. Translated: CASSQDRDSPLHF.

The table lists this clone with a few counts. This chain uses TRBV2 with TRBJ2-7, with TRBD2 matching over 10 bases. The ends lost 8 bases at V and 6 bases at J; junction bases unmatched: 10. From germline, CDR1 is SNHLY and CDR2 FYNNEI. This CDR3 comprises 14 residues. The CDR3, as DNA: TGTGCCAGCCACCCCAGCGGGGGGGCCACCGAGCAGTACTTC. Its protein product is CASHPSGGATEQYF.

The rearrangement links TRBV11-2 to TRBJ2-1; 9 bases align to TRBD1. Per germline, CDR1 SGHAT and CDR2 FQNNGV. J lost 7 bases, V lost 0 bases, and 7 bases had no gene match. CDR3 size: 16 residues. The CDR3 is CASSLDQPGTGNEQFF. The CDR3 region has the DNA TGTGCCAGCAGCTTAGATCAACCCGGGACAGGGAATGAGCAGTTCTTC.

As for this clone: At one of its ends the junction is not consistent with the germline gene, which may arise from a read error. The chain employs TRBV7-7 and TRBJ2-5; the D gene is possibly TRBD1 (5 bases). CDR3 length equals 14 residues. Looked up from germline, CDR1 is SSHAT and CDR2 is FNYEAQ (reference sequence). The CDR3 DNA is TGTGCTAGCAGCCAGGGTGGAGCGCGGGAGACCCAGTACTTC. This codes for CASSQGGARETQYF.